A selection of T cell receptor beta chains follows, all from one sample in a study of graft-versus-host responses after intestinal transplantation. The method was immunoSEQ multiplex PCR; TCRdb's version includes in-frame clones alone and lacks a portion of them. Here the sample spans around 100,000 clones, approximately 92% being singletons. Their cognate antigens are unknown. Here the sequenced sample was unstimulated CD4+ T cells sorted from spleen or lymph node cells, taken before transplant. The receptors were sampled from a human donor who was the organ donor for an intestinal transplant. Each CDR3 is given with its conserved first and last residue. A D gene is named only where the DNA matches it firmly. Expanded clones are given a class, and other clones once, few, many or no size at all.

CDR3aa: CASSIDLGQLFF
CDR3nt: TGTGCCAGTAGTATAGATCTAGGACAGCTGTTTTTT
abundance: -
j_gene: TRBJ2-2
v_gene: TRBV19
d_gene: -

CDR3aa: CASSFKGSEQYF
CDR3nt: TGTGCCAGCTCTTTCAAGGGATCCGAGCAGTACTTC
abundance: -
j_gene: TRBJ2-7
v_gene: TRBV18
d_gene: -

CDR3aa: CASSGGLAGVYEQYF
CDR3nt: TGTGCCAGCAGCGGGGGACTAGCGGGAGTCTACGAGCAGTACTTC
abundance: -
j_gene: TRBJ2-7
v_gene: TRBV9
d_gene: TRBD2

CDR3aa: CASSRPFQSGANVLTF
CDR3nt: TGTGCCAGCAGCCGGCCGTTTCAGTCGGGGGCCAACGTCCTGACTTTC
abundance: -
j_gene: TRBJ2-6
v_gene: TRBV5-8
d_gene: -

CDR3aa: CASRLEGHHEQFF
CDR3nt: TGTGCCAGCAGGTTGGAGGGCCATCATGAGCAGTTCTTC
abundance: -
j_gene: TRBJ2-1
v_gene: TRBV25-1
d_gene: -

CDR3aa: CASSTDPQETQYF
CDR3nt: TGCGCCAGCAGCACGGACCCCCAAGAGACCCAGTACTTC
abundance: -
j_gene: TRBJ2-5
v_gene: TRBV5-1
d_gene: -

CDR3aa: CASSYVGKAFF
CDR3nt: TGTGCCAGCAGTTACGTTGGTAAAGCTTTCTTT
abundance: -
j_gene: TRBJ1-1
v_gene: TRBV6-6
d_gene: -

CDR3aa: CAIEDGYNEQFF
CDR3nt: TGTGCCATCGAGGACGGATACAATGAGCAGTTCTTC
abundance: -
j_gene: TRBJ2-1
v_gene: TRBV10-3
d_gene: -

CDR3aa: CSAQQGGKLFF
CDR3nt: TGCAGTGCCCAACAAGGGGGAAAACTGTTTTTT
abundance: -
j_gene: TRBJ1-4
v_gene: TRBV20-1
d_gene: -

CDR3aa: CASSRDTSYEQYF
CDR3nt: TGTGCCAGCAGCCGGGACACCTCCTACGAGCAGTACTTC
abundance: -
j_gene: TRBJ2-7
v_gene: TRBV6-5
d_gene: -

CDR3aa: CASSVWVEAFF
CDR3nt: TGTGCCAGCAGTGTCTGGGTGGAAGCTTTCTTT
abundance: -
j_gene: TRBJ1-1
v_gene: TRBV2
d_gene: -

CDR3aa: CASRSTGQGNQPQHF
CDR3nt: TGTGCCAGCAGGTCTACGGGACAGGGCAATCAGCCCCAGCATTTT
abundance: -
j_gene: TRBJ1-5
v_gene: TRBV6-5
d_gene: TRBD1

CDR3aa: CASSLGQGAPNEKLFF
CDR3nt: TGCGCCAGCAGCTTGGGACAGGGGGCACCTAATGAAAAACTGTTTTTT
abundance: once
j_gene: TRBJ1-4
v_gene: TRBV5-1
d_gene: TRBD1

CDR3aa: CAIGGSYNEQFF
CDR3nt: TGTGCCATAGGGGGCTCCTACAATGAGCAGTTCTTC
abundance: few
j_gene: TRBJ2-1
v_gene: TRBV28
d_gene: -

CDR3aa: CASSEPLFGYTF
CDR3nt: TGTGCCAGCAGTGAACCACTCTTTGGCTACACCTTC
abundance: -
j_gene: TRBJ1-2
v_gene: TRBV6-5
d_gene: -

CDR3aa: CASRRTGDLYSSYEQYF
CDR3nt: TGTGCCAGTCGAAGGACAGGGGATTTATACAGCTCCTACGAGCAGTACTTC
abundance: -
j_gene: TRBJ2-7
v_gene: TRBV19
d_gene: TRBD1

CDR3aa: CASSLGGGGPTDTQYF
CDR3nt: TGCGCCAGCAGCTTGGGCGGCGGGGGACCCACAGATACGCAGTATTTT
abundance: -
j_gene: TRBJ2-3
v_gene: TRBV5-1
d_gene: TRBD2

CDR3aa: CASSLVGDLGTQYF
CDR3nt: TGTGCCAGCAGCTTAGTGGGAGATCTCGGGACCCAGTACTTC
abundance: -
j_gene: TRBJ2-5
v_gene: TRBV7-9
d_gene: -

CDR3aa: CASRWTRMLTDTQYF
CDR3nt: TGTGCCAGCAGGTGGACTAGAATGTTGACAGATACGCAGTATTTT
abundance: -
j_gene: TRBJ2-3
v_gene: TRBV6-4
d_gene: TRBD2

CDR3aa: CASSILAGGPETQYF
CDR3nt: TGTGCCAGCAGTATACTAGCGGGAGGGCCTGAGACCCAGTACTTC
abundance: -
j_gene: TRBJ2-5
v_gene: TRBV6-1
d_gene: TRBD2

CDR3aa: CASSQDLREVGETQYF
CDR3nt: TGCGCCAGCAGCCAAGATTTGCGGGAGGTCGGAGAGACCCAGTACTTC
abundance: -
j_gene: TRBJ2-5
v_gene: TRBV4-3
d_gene: TRBD2

CDR3aa: CASSGLAASSYNEQFF
CDR3nt: TGTGCCAGCAGTGGGCTAGCGGCCAGCTCCTACAATGAGCAGTTCTTC
abundance: -
j_gene: TRBJ2-1
v_gene: TRBV5-6
d_gene: TRBD2

CDR3aa: CASSLGQREGETQYF
CDR3nt: TGCGCCAGCAGCTTGGGCCAGCGGGAGGGAGAGACCCAGTACTTC
abundance: -
j_gene: TRBJ2-5
v_gene: TRBV5-1
d_gene: TRBD2

CDR3aa: CSAMTGIEGQPQHF
CDR3nt: TGCAGCGCCATGACAGGGATCGAGGGACAGCCCCAGCATTTT
abundance: -
j_gene: TRBJ1-5
v_gene: TRBV29-1
d_gene: TRBD1

CDR3aa: CASSPGSRYEQYF
CDR3nt: TGTGCCAGCTCACCAGGGAGCCGCTACGAGCAGTACTTC
abundance: -
j_gene: TRBJ2-7
v_gene: TRBV18
d_gene: -

CDR3aa: CASSLMVNTEAFF
CDR3nt: TGTGCCAGCAGCCTCATGGTGAACACTGAAGCTTTCTTT
abundance: -
j_gene: TRBJ1-1
v_gene: TRBV7-2
d_gene: -

CDR3aa: CASSLRGAGNTIYF
CDR3nt: TGTGCCAGCAGTTTACGCGGGGCTGGAAACACCATATATTTT
abundance: -
j_gene: TRBJ1-3
v_gene: TRBV27
d_gene: -

CDR3aa: CASSPLRTGGNEQYF
CDR3nt: TGTGCCAGCAGCCCCCTGCGGACAGGGGGCAACGAGCAGTACTTC
abundance: -
j_gene: TRBJ2-7
v_gene: TRBV16
d_gene: TRBD1

CDR3aa: CASSRGPQGTDSNQPQHF
CDR3nt: TGTGCCAGTAGTAGGGGACCTCAGGGGACCGATAGCAATCAGCCCCAGCATTTT
abundance: -
j_gene: TRBJ1-5
v_gene: TRBV19
d_gene: -

CDR3aa: CAWSSGNYGYTF
CDR3nt: TGTGCCTGGAGTTCAGGGAACTATGGCTACACCTTC
abundance: -
j_gene: TRBJ1-2
v_gene: TRBV30
d_gene: -

CDR3aa: CASRGLADEQYF
CDR3nt: TGTGCCAGCAGGGGACTAGCGGACGAGCAGTACTTC
abundance: -
j_gene: TRBJ2-7
v_gene: TRBV6-5
d_gene: TRBD2

CDR3aa: CASSRTPAGGGNEQFF
CDR3nt: TGTGCCAGTAGTAGAACGCCAGCGGGAGGAGGCAATGAGCAGTTCTTC
abundance: once
j_gene: TRBJ2-1
v_gene: TRBV19
d_gene: TRBD2

CDR3aa: CASSENQAEGTGELFF
CDR3nt: TGTGCCAGCAGTGAGAACCAGGCCGAGGGCACCGGGGAGCTGTTTTTT
abundance: -
j_gene: TRBJ2-2
v_gene: TRBV25-1
d_gene: -

CDR3aa: CASSPGGFGQPQHF
CDR3nt: TGCGCCAGCAGCCCCGGTGGATTCGGTCAGCCCCAGCATTTT
abundance: -
j_gene: TRBJ1-5
v_gene: TRBV4-3
d_gene: -

CDR3aa: CASSEAYQGIETQYF
CDR3nt: TGTGCCAGCAGTGAAGCGTACCAGGGGATAGAGACCCAGTACTTC
abundance: -
j_gene: TRBJ2-5
v_gene: TRBV6-1
d_gene: -

CDR3aa: CASSSISGRAYEQYF
CDR3nt: TGTGCCAGCAGCTCAATTAGCGGGAGGGCCTACGAGCAGTACTTC
abundance: -
j_gene: TRBJ2-7
v_gene: TRBV11-2
d_gene: TRBD2

CDR3aa: CASSYRQSTADTQYF
CDR3nt: TGTGCCAGCAGTTACCGCCAGAGTACGGCGGATACGCAGTATTTT
abundance: once
j_gene: TRBJ2-3
v_gene: TRBV6-5
d_gene: -

CDR3aa: CASSRGSSGTYNEQFF
CDR3nt: TGTGCCAGCAGCCGCGGGTCATCGGGTACCTACAATGAGCAGTTCTTC
abundance: -
j_gene: TRBJ2-1
v_gene: TRBV7-9
d_gene: -

CDR3aa: CASSLVQSTDTQYF
CDR3nt: TGCGCCAGCAGCTTGGTACAGAGCACAGATACGCAGTATTTT
abundance: -
j_gene: TRBJ2-3
v_gene: TRBV5-1
d_gene: -

CDR3aa: CASSLDESYEQYF
CDR3nt: TGTGCCAGCAGCTTGGATGAATCCTACGAGCAGTACTTC
abundance: once
j_gene: TRBJ2-7
v_gene: TRBV5-6
d_gene: -

CDR3aa: CASSFRDGELFF
CDR3nt: TGTGCCAGCAGCTTTCGTGACGGGGAGCTGTTTTTT
abundance: -
j_gene: TRBJ2-2
v_gene: TRBV7-7
d_gene: -

CDR3aa: CSVELALFYNEQFF
CDR3nt: TGCAGCGTTGAACTAGCGTTGTTCTACAATGAGCAGTTCTTC
abundance: -
j_gene: TRBJ2-1
v_gene: TRBV29-1
d_gene: -

CDR3aa: CASSLWETQYF
CDR3nt: TGTGCCAGCAGCTTGTGGGAGACCCAGTACTTC
abundance: -
j_gene: TRBJ2-5
v_gene: TRBV7-2
d_gene: -

CDR3aa: CASSQERGTSGPNREQFF
CDR3nt: TGCGCCAGCAGCCAAGAAAGGGGGACTAGCGGGCCAAATCGGGAGCAGTTCTTC
abundance: -
j_gene: TRBJ2-1
v_gene: TRBV4-3
d_gene: TRBD2

CDR3aa: CASSEGGSTEAFF
CDR3nt: TGTGCCAGCAGTGAAGGGGGAAGCACTGAAGCTTTCTTT
abundance: once
j_gene: TRBJ1-1
v_gene: TRBV25-1
d_gene: -

CDR3aa: CASSWDGRTQETQYF
CDR3nt: TGTGCCAGCAGTTGGGACGGGAGGACGCAAGAGACCCAGTACTTC
abundance: -
j_gene: TRBJ2-5
v_gene: TRBV27
d_gene: TRBD2

CDR3aa: CASSPPGRHNEKLFF
CDR3nt: TGTGCCAGCTCACCACCTGGACGGCATAATGAAAAACTGTTTTTT
abundance: -
j_gene: TRBJ1-4
v_gene: TRBV18
d_gene: -

CDR3aa: CASSQDRQGLNEKLFF
CDR3nt: TGCGCCAGCAGCCAAGATAGGCAGGGTTTAAATGAAAAACTGTTTTTT
abundance: -
j_gene: TRBJ1-4
v_gene: TRBV4-1
d_gene: -

CDR3aa: CASSLALSVGTGANVLTF
CDR3nt: TGCGCCAGCAGCTTGGCCTTATCAGTAGGTACTGGGGCCAACGTCCTGACTTTC
abundance: -
j_gene: TRBJ2-6
v_gene: TRBV5-1
d_gene: -

CDR3aa: CASSVDPYQETQYF
CDR3nt: TGCGCCAGCAGCGTAGACCCCTACCAAGAGACCCAGTACTTC
abundance: -
j_gene: TRBJ2-5
v_gene: TRBV10-1
d_gene: -

CDR3aa: CASSQDSTGGPYEQYF
CDR3nt: TGCGCCAGCAGCCAAGATTCGACGGGAGGTCCCTACGAGCAGTACTTC
abundance: -
j_gene: TRBJ2-7
v_gene: TRBV4-1
d_gene: TRBD2

CDR3aa: CASSPQGTHGYTF
CDR3nt: TGTGCCAGCTCACCGCAGGGGACCCATGGCTACACCTTC
abundance: -
j_gene: TRBJ1-2
v_gene: TRBV18
d_gene: -

CDR3aa: CASSLGRVRQNNNEQFF
CDR3nt: TGTGCCAGCAGCTTAGGCCGGGTTCGGCAGAACAACAATGAGCAGTTCTTC
abundance: -
j_gene: TRBJ2-1
v_gene: TRBV7-4
d_gene: -

CDR3aa: CASSSRDRPQETQYF
CDR3nt: TGTGCCAGCAGCTCCCGGGACAGGCCACAAGAGACCCAGTACTTC
abundance: -
j_gene: TRBJ2-5
v_gene: TRBV7-8
d_gene: TRBD1

CDR3aa: CASSSGRDTEAFF
CDR3nt: -
abundance: -
j_gene: TRBJ1-1
v_gene: TRBV18
d_gene: -

CDR3aa: CASSLFNPDEQFF
CDR3nt: TGTGCCAGCAGCTTATTTAATCCCGATGAGCAGTTCTTC
abundance: -
j_gene: TRBJ2-1
v_gene: TRBV7-9
d_gene: -

CDR3aa: CASGERGYGYTF
CDR3nt: TGTGCCAGCGGGGAAAGGGGCTATGGCTACACCTTC
abundance: -
j_gene: TRBJ1-2
v_gene: TRBV9
d_gene: -

CDR3aa: CAISSGAYNEQFF
CDR3nt: TGTGCCATCAGTTCCGGGGCATACAATGAGCAGTTCTTC
abundance: -
j_gene: TRBJ2-1
v_gene: TRBV10-3
d_gene: -

CDR3aa: CASSYRSPEYEQYF
CDR3nt: TGTGCCAGCAGTTACCGATCGCCCGAATACGAGCAGTACTTC
abundance: once
j_gene: TRBJ2-7
v_gene: TRBV6-6
d_gene: -

CDR3aa: CASSPLTGRPNEKLFF
CDR3nt: TGTGCCAGCAGTCCATTGACAGGGCGGCCTAATGAAAAACTGTTTTTT
abundance: once
j_gene: TRBJ1-4
v_gene: TRBV6-9
d_gene: TRBD1